The rows below give T cell receptor beta chains drawn from one sample of a study of blood T cell repertoires in COVID-19. Sequenced by immunoSEQ multiplex PCR; TCRdb stores in-frame clones only, minus some. This sample has 60,000 to 70,000 clones, with 65% to 85% found just once. The sample comprised peripheral blood. Source of these receptors: a human donor in a cohort sampled during active COVID-19. Both conserved end residues are part of each CDR3. A D gene is named only where the DNA matches it firmly.

>TRBD2|TRBV6-2/TRBV6-3|16|TRBJ2-5
CASSTQSGGARETQYF
>.|TRBV9|15|TRBJ1-1
CASSPVGGMNTEAFF
>.|TRBV4-1|13|TRBJ2-7
CASSQVIVHEQYF
>.|TRBV28|16|TRBJ2-1
CASSLLVSTGINEQFF
>.|TRBV29-1|14|TRBJ2-1
CSVVARLVGNEQFF
>TRBD1|TRBV3-1/TRBV3-2|14|TRBJ1-1
CASSQGGGYTEAFF
>.|TRBV4-3|14|TRBJ1-1
CASSQLQGTAEAFF
>TRBD1|TRBV30|14|TRBJ1-2
CAWSEGTGIEGYTF
>TRBD1|TRBV19|17|TRBJ1-5
CASSIVGTGANNQPQHF
>.|TRBV7-9|14|TRBJ1-2
CASSRGGTDYGYTF
>TRBD1|TRBV18|15|TRBJ2-7
CASSQTQGALYEQYF
>.|TRBV2|14|TRBJ2-5
CASSERGRRETQYF
>.|TRBV7-9|16|TRBJ2-3
CASSNLGESSSVVQYF
>TRBD1|TRBV24-1|16|TRBJ2-1
CATSDYGQGSYNEQFF
>.|TRBV21-1|14|TRBJ2-7
CASSKEGWLYEQYF
>.|TRBV5-1|16|TRBJ2-7
CASSWPDDSISYEQYF
>TRBD1|TRBV15|17|TRBJ2-2
CATSRAGRQGGTGELFF
>.|TRBV27|15|TRBJ1-1
CASSLLAPMNTEAFF
>TRBD2|TRBV28|17|TRBJ2-3
CASSLGRTSGGTDTQYF
>.|TRBV7-9|15|TRBJ2-5
CASSLAGLRWETQYF
>TRBD1|TRBV9|15|TRBJ1-2
CASSALGQGARGYTF
>.|TRBV28|13|TRBJ1-6
CASSSDGNSPLHF
>TRBD1|TRBV7-8|16|TRBJ2-7
CASSFPWDRTPYEQYF
>.|TRBV6-5|14|TRBJ1-5
CASSSGGTNQPQHF
>.|TRBV5-1|14|TRBJ2-3
CASSGGRSTDTQYF
>TRBD1|TRBV5-4|15|TRBJ1-1
CASSGQDRRNTEAFF
>TRBD1|TRBV19|13|TRBJ2-5
CASSMDRQETQYF
>TRBD1|TRBV19|15|TRBJ1-4
CASSWTGKTNEKLFF
>.|TRBV7-9|12|TRBJ1-4
CASSLSREKLFF
>.|TRBV7-2|15|TRBJ1-2
CASSLGPGPNYGYTF
>TRBD1|TRBV7-2|15|TRBJ1-5
CASSTGDFGNQPQHF
>TRBD1|TRBV7-2|14|TRBJ1-2
CASSRQGARYGYTF
>TRBD1|TRBV6-5|11|TRBJ1-1
CAIQGVTEAFF
>.|TRBV5-4|15|TRBJ2-1
CASSLEVSAYNEQFF
>TRBD1|TRBV28|14|TRBJ1-4
CASRRRTGDEKLFF
>.|TRBV20-1|15|TRBJ1-2
CSASLRGRGNYGYTF
>.|TRBV28|14|TRBJ1-2
CASSYPGQLSGYTF
>TRBD2|TRBV28|14|TRBJ2-5
CASSSTRGVETQYF
>.|TRBV14|15|TRBJ1-4
CASRPAGDGNEKLFF
>TRBD2|TRBV4-2|14|TRBJ2-1
CASSQDRGDPEQFF
>.|TRBV5-1|14|TRBJ2-1
CASSKGGALNEQFF
>.|TRBV19|13|TRBJ2-7
CASSIEGGYEQYF
>.|TRBV12-3/TRBV12-4|12|TRBJ1-5
CASSLVEGPQHF
>.|TRBV4-1|14|TRBJ2-1
CASRRALVDNEQFF
>TRBD2|TRBV11-2|15|TRBJ2-1
CASSLGTSGYNEQFF
>.|TRBV5-4|15|TRBJ1-3
CASSLDQGLGNTIYF
>.|TRBV5-1|14|TRBJ2-5
CASSLREFRETQYF
>.|TRBV5-8|15|TRBJ2-2
CASIPRTYGAGELFF
>.|TRBV30|14|TRBJ1-6
CAWSVPVPSSPLHF
>TRBD1|TRBV28|14|TRBJ2-7
CASRSGQGALEQYF